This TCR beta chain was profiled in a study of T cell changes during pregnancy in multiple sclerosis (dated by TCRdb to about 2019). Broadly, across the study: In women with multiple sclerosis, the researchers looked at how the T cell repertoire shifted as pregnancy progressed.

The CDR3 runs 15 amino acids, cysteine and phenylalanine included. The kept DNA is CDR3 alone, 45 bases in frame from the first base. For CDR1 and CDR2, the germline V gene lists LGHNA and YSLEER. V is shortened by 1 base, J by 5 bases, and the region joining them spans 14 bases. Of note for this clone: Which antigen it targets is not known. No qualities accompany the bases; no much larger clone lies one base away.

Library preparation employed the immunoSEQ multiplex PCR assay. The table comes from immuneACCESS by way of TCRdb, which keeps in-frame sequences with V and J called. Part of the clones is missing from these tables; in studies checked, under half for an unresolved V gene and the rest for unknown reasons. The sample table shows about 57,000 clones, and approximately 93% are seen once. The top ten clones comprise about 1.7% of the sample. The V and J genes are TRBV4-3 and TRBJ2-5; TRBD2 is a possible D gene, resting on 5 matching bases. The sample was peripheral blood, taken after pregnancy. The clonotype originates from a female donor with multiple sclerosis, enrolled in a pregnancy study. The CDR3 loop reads CASSQGWQREETQYF. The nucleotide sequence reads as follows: TGCGCCAGCAGCCAAGGCTGGCAGAGGGAGGAGACCCAGTACTTC.